This entry concerns a single T cell receptor beta chain. Its matching antigen is unknown. The entry originates in a study of shared clonotypes between healthy human individuals. General study results and limits: Generally, estimated richness proved larger in naive subsets than it did in memory subsets. The donor pool, a small one, limited the genetic and exposure-history diversity represented.

It was CD45RO-negative cells, positively selected for CCR7, that made up naive CD8 cells, with terminally differentiated effector memory CD45RA+ cells excluded. Nashville, Tennessee was home to all donors, who were Caucasian adults. The authors distributed each subset's genomic DNA evenly over several immunoSEQ plates. Only in-frame clones appear in the TCRdb table, and some are missing; sequencing was by immunoSEQ multiplex PCR. The sample contains some 2,100,000 clones, 93% of which appear only once. V lost 4 bases and J 4 bases, leaving 16 bases between the germline ends. Per the germline V gene, CDR1 is SGHRS and CDR2 is YFSETQ. The CDR3 runs 15 residues.

This TCR came from a man aged 18-30 years in good health. Some clones in this sample may be carry-over from other donors' samples. Specimen: naive CD8+ T cells from PBMCs. The chain employs TRBV5-1 and TRBJ2-3, with D possibly called TRBD1 or TRBD2 (6 bases each). The CDR3 is CASSQKGGWADTQYF. CDR3 nucleotide sequence: TGCGCCAGCAGCCAGAAGGGGGGATGGGCAGATACGCAGTATTTT. The complete variable domain, with remaining parts taken from reference TRBV5-1 and TRBJ2-3, reads KAGVTQTPRYLIKTRGQQVTLSCSPISGHRSVSWYQQTPGQGLQFLFEYFSETQRNKGNFPGRFSGRQFSNSRSEMNVSTLELGDSALYLCASSQKGGWADTQYFGPGTRLTVL.